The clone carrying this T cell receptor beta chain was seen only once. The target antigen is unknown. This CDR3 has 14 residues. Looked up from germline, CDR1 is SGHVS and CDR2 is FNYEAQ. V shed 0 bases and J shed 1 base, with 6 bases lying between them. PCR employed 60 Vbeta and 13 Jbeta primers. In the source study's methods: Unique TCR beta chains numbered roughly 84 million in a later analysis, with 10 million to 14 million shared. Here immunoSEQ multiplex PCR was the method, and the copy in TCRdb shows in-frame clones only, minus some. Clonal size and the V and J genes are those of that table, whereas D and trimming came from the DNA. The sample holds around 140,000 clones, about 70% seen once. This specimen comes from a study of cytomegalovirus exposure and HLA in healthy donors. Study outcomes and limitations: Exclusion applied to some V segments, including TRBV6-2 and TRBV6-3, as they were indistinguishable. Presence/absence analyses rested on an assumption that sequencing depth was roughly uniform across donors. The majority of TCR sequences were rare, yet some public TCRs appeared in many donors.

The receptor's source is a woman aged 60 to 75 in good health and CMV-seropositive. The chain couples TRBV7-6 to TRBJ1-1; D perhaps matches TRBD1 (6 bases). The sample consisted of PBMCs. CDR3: CASSLARGNTEAFF. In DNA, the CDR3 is TGTGCCAGCAGCTTAGCCAGGGGGAACACTGAAGCTTTCTTT.